The rows below give T cell receptor beta chains drawn from one sample of a study of blood T cell repertoires in COVID-19. Sequenced by immunoSEQ multiplex PCR; TCRdb stores in-frame clones only, minus some. The sample has hundreds of thousands of clones; roughly nine tenths are singletons. Sequencing input: PBMCs or T cells enriched from blood (not recorded which). The source is a woman between 45 and 60 years old who had been exposed to COVID-19. Each CDR3 is given with its conserved first and last residue. The order of the fields is CDR3 protein, CDR3 DNA, CDR3 length, V gene, J gene, D gene, clone size. D genes are given only for firm matches. Clone size is not always given. Where it is, it says once, few, many or a class for expanded clones.

CASSSGLAGTNTGELFF	TGTGCCAGCAGCTCCGGACTAGCAGGAACAAACACCGGGGAGCTGTTTTTT	17	TRBV9	TRBJ2-2	TRBD2	.
CASTLTDSSGANVLTF	TGTGCCAGCACCCTAACCGACAGCTCTGGGGCCAACGTCCTGACTTTC	16	TRBV9	TRBJ2-6	.	.
CASRIGGNTEAFF	TGTGCCAGCAGGATCGGTGGGAACACTGAAGCTTTCTTT	13	TRBV11-2	TRBJ1-1	.	once
CASSLGQGVPQPQHF	TGTGCCAGCAGCTTGGGACAGGGGGTTCCTCAGCCCCAGCATTTT	15	TRBV5-6	TRBJ1-5	TRBD1	once
CANSFQGPEAFF	TGCGCCAACAGCTTTCAGGGGCCTGAAGCTTTCTTT	12	TRBV5-1	TRBJ1-1	.	.
CASSPTGPGARYEQYF	TGTGCCAGCAGCCCGACAGGACCCGGGGCGAGATACGAGCAGTACTTC	16	TRBV28	TRBJ2-7	.	.
CAIKQGGATDTQYF	TGTGCCATCAAGCAGGGGGGCGCGACAGATACGCAGTATTTT	14	TRBV10-3	TRBJ2-3	.	.
CASSVVANTEAFF	TGTGCCAGCAGCGTTGTGGCGAACACTGAAGCTTTCTTT	13	TRBV9	TRBJ1-1	.	.
CASSLVQGGTEAFF	TGTGCCAGCAGCTTAGTACAGGGCGGGACTGAAGCTTTCTTT	14	TRBV7-2	TRBJ1-1	.	.
CASNIGGRKNTEAFF	TGTGCCAGCAACATTGGGGGCAGGAAGAACACTGAAGCTTTCTTT	15	TRBV7-2	TRBJ1-1	.	.
CASSFRVPRNTEAFF	TGTGCCAGTAGTTTCAGGGTTCCGAGGAACACTGAAGCTTTCTTT	15	TRBV19	TRBJ1-1	.	.
CASSTGTGPLNQPQHF	TGTGCCAGCAGTACCGGCACAGGGCCGCTCAATCAGCCCCAGCATTTT	16	TRBV6-2/TRBV6-3	TRBJ1-5	.	.
CASSPRTSAGTDTQYF	TGTGCCAGCAGCCCGCGGACTAGCGCAGGCACAGATACGCAGTATTTT	16	TRBV13	TRBJ2-3	TRBD2	.
CASSLFSLSGGINEQFF	TGTGCCAGCAGCTTATTCTCCCTTAGCGGGGGGATAAATGAGCAGTTCTTC	17	TRBV7-9	TRBJ2-1	TRBD2	.
CASSSFEKLFF	TGTGCCAGCAGTTCCTTCGAAAAACTGTTTTTT	11	TRBV28	TRBJ1-4	.	.
CASSENDYLEQFF	TGTGCCAGCAGTGAAAACGACTACTTGGAGCAGTTCTTC	13	TRBV25-1	TRBJ2-1	.	.
CASSSGTDNQPQHF	TGCGCCAGCAGCTCCGGGACAGACAATCAGCCCCAGCATTTT	14	TRBV5-1	TRBJ1-5	TRBD1	few
CASSWGQGPYEQYF	TGTGCCAGCAGCTGGGGACAGGGTCCCTACGAGCAGTACTTC	14	TRBV13	TRBJ2-7	TRBD1	.
CASTLALAYNEQFF	TGTGCCAGCACCCTAGCCCTGGCCTACAATGAGCAGTTCTTC	14	TRBV7-9	TRBJ2-1	.	.
CASSLGHSPLHF	TGTGCCAGCAGTCTCGGTCATTCACCCCTCCACTTT	12	TRBV6-5	TRBJ1-6	.	few
CASRSQETQYF	TGCGCCAGCAGGAGCCAAGAGACCCAGTACTTC	11	TRBV5-1	TRBJ2-5	.	.
CASSLDRRNEQFF	TGTGCCAGCAGTTTGGACAGACGCAATGAGCAGTTCTTC	13	TRBV28	TRBJ2-1	.	once
CASSLGTGAHEQYF	TGCGCCAGCAGCTTGGGGACAGGGGCCCACGAGCAGTACTTC	14	TRBV5-1	TRBJ2-7	TRBD1	.
CASSAGGPYGYTF	TGTGCCAGCAGTGCAGGGGGTCCCTATGGCTACACCTTC	13	TRBV2	TRBJ1-2	TRBD1	.
CASSTGTIPEAFF	TGTGCCAGCAGTACCGGGACAATTCCTGAAGCTTTCTTT	13	TRBV6-5	TRBJ1-1	.	few
CASSDLWGDNQPQHF	TGTGCCAGCAGTGACCTTTGGGGGGACAATCAGCCCCAGCATTTT	15	TRBV6-1	TRBJ1-5	.	once
CASSARTGYRGNGYTF	TGTGCCAGCAGCGCCCGAACGGGGTACAGGGGGAATGGCTACACCTTC	16	TRBV9	TRBJ1-2	TRBD1	.
CASSREQGNTEAFF	TGTGCCAGCTCACGGGAACAGGGAAACACTGAAGCTTTCTTT	14	TRBV18	TRBJ1-1	.	.
CASSPETTNSGNTIYF	TGCGCCAGCAGCCCGGAGACTACTAACTCTGGAAACACCATATATTTT	16	TRBV5-1	TRBJ1-3	.	.
CASSRTGGANTEAFF	TGTGCCAGCAGCCGAACAGGGGGCGCAAACACTGAAGCTTTCTTT	15	TRBV3-1/TRBV3-2	TRBJ1-1	TRBD1	.
CASSEDARGHGYTF	TGTGCCAGCAGTGAAGATGCCAGGGGGCATGGCTACACCTTC	14	TRBV6-1	TRBJ1-2	TRBD1	.
CASSPFIPQGANYYGYTF	TGCGCCAGCAGTCCGTTTATTCCGCAGGGGGCCAATTACTATGGCTACACCTTC	18	TRBV5-1	TRBJ1-2	TRBD1	.
CASSLGLAGPGELFF	TGTGCCAGCAGTTTAGGGCTAGCGGGACCCGGGGAGCTGTTTTTT	15	TRBV27	TRBJ2-2	TRBD2	once
CAWSVQAGPQETQYF	TGTGCCTGGAGTGTACAGGCAGGGCCCCAAGAGACCCAGTACTTC	15	TRBV30	TRBJ2-5	.	.